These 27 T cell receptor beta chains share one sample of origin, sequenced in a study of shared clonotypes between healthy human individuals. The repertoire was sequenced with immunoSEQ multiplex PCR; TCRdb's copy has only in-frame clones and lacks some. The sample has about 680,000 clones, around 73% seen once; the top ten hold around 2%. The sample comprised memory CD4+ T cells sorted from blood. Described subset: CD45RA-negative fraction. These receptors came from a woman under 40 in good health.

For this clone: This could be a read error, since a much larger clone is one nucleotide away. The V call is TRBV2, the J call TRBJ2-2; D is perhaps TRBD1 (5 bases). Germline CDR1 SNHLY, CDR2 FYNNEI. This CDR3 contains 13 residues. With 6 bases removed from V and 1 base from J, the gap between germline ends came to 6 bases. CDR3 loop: CASSTGNTGELFF. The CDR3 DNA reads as TGTGCCAGCAGCACAGGGAACACCGGGGAGCTGTTTTTT. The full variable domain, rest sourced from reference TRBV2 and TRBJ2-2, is EPEVTQTPSHQVTQMGQEVILRCVPISNHLYFYWYRQILGQKVEFLVSFYNNEISEKSEIFDDQFSVERPDGSNFTLKIRSTKLEDSAMYFCASSTGNTGELFFGEGSRLTVL.

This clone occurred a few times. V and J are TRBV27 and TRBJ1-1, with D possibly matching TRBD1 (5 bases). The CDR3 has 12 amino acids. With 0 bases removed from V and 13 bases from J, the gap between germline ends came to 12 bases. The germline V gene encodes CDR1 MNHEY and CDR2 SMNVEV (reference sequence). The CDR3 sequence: CASSLSGPGGFF. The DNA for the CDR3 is TGTGCCAGCAGTTTATCGGGACCCGGGGGTTTCTTT.

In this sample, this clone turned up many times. CDR3 nucleotide sequence: TGTGCCAGCACCCTCACCGGGACAGTTTTGGGCTACACCTTC. It specifies CASTLTGTVLGYTF. The chain carries TRBV21-1 and TRBJ1-2; the table assigns TRBD1, which was not confirmed against the DNA. TRBV21-1 is classified as a pseudogene. The CDR3 contains 14 residues.

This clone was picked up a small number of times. The CDR3 spells CASSQGGTEAFF. The CDR3 DNA is TGTGCCAGCAGTCAGGGGGGTACTGAAGCTTTCTTT. The chain employs TRBV28 and TRBJ1-1, with 7 bases matching TRBD1. The CDR3 is 12 residues long. CDR1 is MDHEN, CDR2 SYDVKM, per germline. The V and J ends lost 5 bases and 5 bases, in that order; junction bases with no gene match: 2. The full variable domain, rest sourced from reference TRBV28 and TRBJ1-1, is DVKVTQSSRYLVKRTGEKVFLECVQDMDHENMFWYRQDPGLGLRLIYFSYDVKMKEKGDIPEGYSVSREKKERFSLILESASTNQTSMYLCASSQGGTEAFFGQGTRLTVV.

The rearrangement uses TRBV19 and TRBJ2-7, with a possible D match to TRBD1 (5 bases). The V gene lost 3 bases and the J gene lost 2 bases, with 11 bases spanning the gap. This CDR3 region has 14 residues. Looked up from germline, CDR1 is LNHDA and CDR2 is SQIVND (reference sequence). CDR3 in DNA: TGTGCCAGTAGTATCTATTCCAGGGCCTACGAGCAGTACTTC. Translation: CASSIYSRAYEQYF.

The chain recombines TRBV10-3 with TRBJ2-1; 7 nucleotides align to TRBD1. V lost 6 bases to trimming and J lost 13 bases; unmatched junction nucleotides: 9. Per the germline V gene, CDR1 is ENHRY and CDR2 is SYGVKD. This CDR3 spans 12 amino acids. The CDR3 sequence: CAIRTTGATQFF. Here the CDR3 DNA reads TGTGCCATCAGGACTACAGGGGCAACCCAGTTCTTC.

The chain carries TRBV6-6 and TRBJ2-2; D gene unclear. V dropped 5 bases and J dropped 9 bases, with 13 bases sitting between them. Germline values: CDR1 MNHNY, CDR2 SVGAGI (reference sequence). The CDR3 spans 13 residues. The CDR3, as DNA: TGTGCCAGCAGTAGGACCTTGCCCCGGGAGCTGTTTTTT. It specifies CASSRTLPRELFF.

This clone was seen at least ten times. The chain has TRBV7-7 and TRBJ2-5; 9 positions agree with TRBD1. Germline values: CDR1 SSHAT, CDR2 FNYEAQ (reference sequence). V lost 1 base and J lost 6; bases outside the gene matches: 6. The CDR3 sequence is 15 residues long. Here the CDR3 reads CASSLGRTGEQTQYF. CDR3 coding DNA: TGTGCCAGCAGCTTAGGAAGGACAGGGGAACAGACCCAGTACTTC.

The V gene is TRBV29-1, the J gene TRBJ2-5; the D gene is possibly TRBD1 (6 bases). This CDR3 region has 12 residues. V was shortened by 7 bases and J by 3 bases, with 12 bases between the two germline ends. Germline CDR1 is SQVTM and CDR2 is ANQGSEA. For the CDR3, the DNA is TGCAGCGCTTCGGGACAAGAAGAGACCCAGTACTTC. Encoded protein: CSASGQEETQYF.

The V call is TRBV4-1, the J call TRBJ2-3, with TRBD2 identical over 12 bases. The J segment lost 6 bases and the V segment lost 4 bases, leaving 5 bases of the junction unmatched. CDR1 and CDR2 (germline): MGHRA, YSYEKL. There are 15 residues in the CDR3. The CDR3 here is CASSRLAGEGDTQYF. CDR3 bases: TGCGCCAGCAGCCGACTAGCGGGAGAAGGTGATACGCAGTATTTT.

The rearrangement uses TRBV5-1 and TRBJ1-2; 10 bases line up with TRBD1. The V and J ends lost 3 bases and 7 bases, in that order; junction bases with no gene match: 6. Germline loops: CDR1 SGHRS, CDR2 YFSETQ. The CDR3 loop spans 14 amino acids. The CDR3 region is CASSWGQGSAGYTF. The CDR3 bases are TGCGCCAGCAGCTGGGGACAGGGGAGCGCTGGCTACACCTTC.

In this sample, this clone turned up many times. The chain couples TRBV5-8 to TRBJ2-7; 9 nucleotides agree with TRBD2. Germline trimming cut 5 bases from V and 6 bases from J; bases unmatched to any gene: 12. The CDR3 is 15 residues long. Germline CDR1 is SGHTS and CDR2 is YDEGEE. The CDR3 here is CASRGRLAGPGEQYF. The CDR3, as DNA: TGTGCCAGCAGGGGAAGGCTAGCGGGACCCGGCGAGCAGTACTTC.

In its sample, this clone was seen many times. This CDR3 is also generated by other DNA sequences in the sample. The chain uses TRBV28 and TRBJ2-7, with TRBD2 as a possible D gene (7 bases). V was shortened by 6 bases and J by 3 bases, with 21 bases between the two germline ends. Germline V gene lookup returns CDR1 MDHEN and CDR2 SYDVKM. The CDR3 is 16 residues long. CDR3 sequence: CASSQGGGRRNYEQYF. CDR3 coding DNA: TGTGCCAGCAGCCAAGGGGGGGGCAGGAGGAACTACGAGCAGTACTTC.

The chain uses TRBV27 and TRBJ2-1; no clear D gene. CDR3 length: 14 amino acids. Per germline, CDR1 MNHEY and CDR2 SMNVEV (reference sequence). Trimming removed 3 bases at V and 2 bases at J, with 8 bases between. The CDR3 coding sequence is TGTGCCAGCAGTTTGGTAGAGCCCTACAATGAGCAGTTCTTC. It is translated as CASSLVEPYNEQFF.

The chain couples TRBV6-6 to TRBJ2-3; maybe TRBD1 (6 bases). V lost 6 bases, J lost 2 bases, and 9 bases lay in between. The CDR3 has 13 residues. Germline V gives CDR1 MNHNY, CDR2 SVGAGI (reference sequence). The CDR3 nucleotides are TGTGCCAGCAGCGGACAGAACACAGATACGCAGTATTTT. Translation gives CASSGQNTDTQYF.

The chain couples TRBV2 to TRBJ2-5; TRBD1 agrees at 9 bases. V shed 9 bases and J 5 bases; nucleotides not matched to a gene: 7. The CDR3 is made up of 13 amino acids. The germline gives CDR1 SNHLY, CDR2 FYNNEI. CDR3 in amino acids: CASTKDRGETQYF. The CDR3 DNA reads TGTGCCAGTACAAAGGACAGGGGTGAGACCCAGTACTTC.

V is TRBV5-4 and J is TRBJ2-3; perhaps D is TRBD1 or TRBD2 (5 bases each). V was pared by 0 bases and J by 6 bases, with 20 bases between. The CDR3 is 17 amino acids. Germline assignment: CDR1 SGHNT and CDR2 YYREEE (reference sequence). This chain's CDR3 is CASSLEGVGFSGDTQYF. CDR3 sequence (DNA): TGTGCCAGCAGCTTGGAAGGGGTCGGATTCTCGGGGGATACGCAGTATTTT.

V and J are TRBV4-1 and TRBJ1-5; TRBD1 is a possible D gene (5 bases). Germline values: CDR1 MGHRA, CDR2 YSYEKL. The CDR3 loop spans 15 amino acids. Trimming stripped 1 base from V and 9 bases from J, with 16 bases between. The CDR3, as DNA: TGCGCCAGCAGCCAAGTCCCCCGGGGGGAAAGGCCCCAGCATTTT. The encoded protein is CASSQVPRGERPQHF.

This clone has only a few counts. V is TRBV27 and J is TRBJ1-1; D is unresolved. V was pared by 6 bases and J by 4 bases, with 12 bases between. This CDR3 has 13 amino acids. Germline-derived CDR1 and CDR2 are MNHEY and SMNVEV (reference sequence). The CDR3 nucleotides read TGTGCCAGCAGGGACTTCACGGGCACTGAAGCTTTCTTT. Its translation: CASRDFTGTEAFF.

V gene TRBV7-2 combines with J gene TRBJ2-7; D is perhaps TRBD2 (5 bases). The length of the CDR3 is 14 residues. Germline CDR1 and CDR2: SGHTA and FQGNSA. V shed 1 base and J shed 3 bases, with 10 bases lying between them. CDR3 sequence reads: CASSLGSDYYEQYF. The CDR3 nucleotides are TGTGCCAGCAGCTTAGGTAGCGACTACTACGAGCAGTACTTC.

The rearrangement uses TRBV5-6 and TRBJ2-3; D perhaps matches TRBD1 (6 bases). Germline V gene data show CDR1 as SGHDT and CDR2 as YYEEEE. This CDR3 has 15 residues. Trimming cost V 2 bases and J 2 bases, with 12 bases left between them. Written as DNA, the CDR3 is TGTGCCAGCAGCTTTGGGTACAGGGACACAGATACGCAGTATTTT. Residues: CASSFGYRDTDTQYF.

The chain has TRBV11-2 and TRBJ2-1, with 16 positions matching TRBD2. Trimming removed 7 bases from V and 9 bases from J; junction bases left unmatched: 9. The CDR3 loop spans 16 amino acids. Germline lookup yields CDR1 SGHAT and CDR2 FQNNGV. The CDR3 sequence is CASIPAGTSGRGEQFF. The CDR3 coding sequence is TGTGCCAGCATCCCCGCCGGGACTAGCGGGAGGGGTGAGCAGTTCTTC. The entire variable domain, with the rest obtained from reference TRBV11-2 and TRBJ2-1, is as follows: EAGVAQSPRYKIIEKRQSVAFWCNPISGHATLYWYQQILGQGPKLLIQFQNNGVVDDSQLPKDRFSAERLKGVDSTLKIQPAKLEDSAVYLCASIPAGTSGRGEQFFGPGTRLTVL.

CDR3 DNA sequence: TGTGCCAGCAGTGAAGCCCACGAGAGGCACGAGCAGTACTTC. Translation: CASSEAHERHEQYF. The chain recombines TRBV6-1 with TRBJ2-7; D is undetermined. Trimming left V 0 bases short and J 5 bases short, with 11 bases between. The germline V gene encodes CDR1 MNHNS and CDR2 SASEGT. The CDR3 consists of 14 residues.

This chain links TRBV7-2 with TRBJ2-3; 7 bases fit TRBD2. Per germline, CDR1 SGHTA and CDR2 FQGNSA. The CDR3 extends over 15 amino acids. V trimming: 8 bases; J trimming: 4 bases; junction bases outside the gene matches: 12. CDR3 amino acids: CASGRDYLTSDTQYF. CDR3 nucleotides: TGTGCCAGCGGGAGGGACTACCTCACCTCAGATACGCAGTATTTT.

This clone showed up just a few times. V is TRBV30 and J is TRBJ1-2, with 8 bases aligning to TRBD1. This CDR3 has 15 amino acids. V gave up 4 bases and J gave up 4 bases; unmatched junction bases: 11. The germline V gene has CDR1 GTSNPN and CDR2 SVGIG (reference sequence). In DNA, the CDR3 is TGTGCCTGGAAACCCTCCGGGACAGGACCCTATGGCTACACCTTC. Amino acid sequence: CAWKPSGTGPYGYTF.

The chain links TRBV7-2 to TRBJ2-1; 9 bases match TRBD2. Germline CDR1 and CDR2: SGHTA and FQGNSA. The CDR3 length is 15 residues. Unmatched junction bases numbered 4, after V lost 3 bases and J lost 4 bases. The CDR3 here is CASSFASGTYNEQFF. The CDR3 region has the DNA TGTGCCAGCAGCTTCGCTAGCGGGACTTACAATGAGCAGTTCTTC.

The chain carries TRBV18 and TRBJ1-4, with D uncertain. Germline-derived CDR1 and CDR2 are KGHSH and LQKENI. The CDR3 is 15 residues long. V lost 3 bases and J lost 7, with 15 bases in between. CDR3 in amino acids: CASSPRQTRSEKLFF. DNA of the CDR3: TGTGCCAGCTCACCGCGGCAGACGAGAAGTGAAAAACTGTTTTTT.